This TCR beta chain was retrieved from a study of blood T cell repertoires in COVID-19. Study background: Nucleic acid was either cDNA or gDNA, and it came from T cells, B-cell-depleted T cells, or PBMCs.

The CDR3 is 15 residues long. Trimming left V 0 bases short and J 3 bases short, with 11 bases between. Germline CDR1 is MNHEY and CDR2 is SVGEGT. TCRdb keeps only in-frame clones here, not all; method: immunoSEQ multiplex PCR. Of fewer than 250,000 clones in the sample, more than 70% were seen once. The TCR sequence derives from a man aged 50-59 years with active or convalescent COVID-19. The sequencing sample was made of peripheral blood. The chain joins TRBV6-2 or TRBV6-3 to TRBJ1-2, with D perhaps matching TRBD1 (6 bases). The CDR3 DNA reads as TGTGCCAGCAGTTACTCGGACAGTACTCACTATGGCTACACCTTC. Translating it yields CASSYSDSTHYGYTF.